Listed below are T cell receptor beta chains from one sample, sequenced in a study of chemoradiotherapy in HPV16-positive cancers. The repertoire was sequenced with immunoSEQ multiplex PCR; TCRdb's copy has only in-frame clones and lacks some. Here the sample spans about 68,000 clones, roughly 90% being singletons. Here the sequenced sample was blood, taken from a patient who underwent chemoradiotherapy. All receptors come from a human donor with HPV-associated anogenital cancer. CDR3s include the opening cysteine and the closing phenylalanine or tryptophan. Each record gives: V gene, J gene, clone size, D gene, CDR3 DNA, CDR3 protein. D genes are given only for firm matches. Clone size is stated in some rows and not others, as once, few, many or a class when expanded.

v_gene: TRBV7-9
j_gene: TRBJ2-5
abundance: .
d_gene: .
CDR3nt: TGTGCCAGCAGACAAGACCAGTATGGGACCCAGTACTTC
CDR3aa: CASRQDQYGTQYF

v_gene: TRBV9
j_gene: TRBJ1-6
abundance: .
d_gene: .
CDR3nt: TGTGCCAGCAGCATTGGGACGCCGGGGAATTCACCCCTCCACTTT
CDR3aa: CASSIGTPGNSPLHF

v_gene: TRBV10-2
j_gene: TRBJ2-7
abundance: .
d_gene: TRBD1
CDR3nt: TGCGCCAGCAATACCGGGACAGTCTCCTACGAGCAGTACTTC
CDR3aa: CASNTGTVSYEQYF

v_gene: TRBV11-1
j_gene: TRBJ2-5
abundance: once
d_gene: .
CDR3nt: TGTGCCAGCAGCCTACGCGAGGGGGGCCCAGAGACCCAGTACTTC
CDR3aa: CASSLREGGPETQYF

v_gene: TRBV11-3
j_gene: TRBJ2-3
abundance: .
d_gene: TRBD2
CDR3nt: TGTGCCAGCAGCCGGGGGGAGCTCGGCACAGATACGCAGTATTTT
CDR3aa: CASSRGELGTDTQYF

v_gene: TRBV6-1
j_gene: TRBJ1-5
abundance: once
d_gene: .
CDR3nt: TGTGCCAGCAGTGAAATGGACAGCAATCAGCCCCAGCATTTT
CDR3aa: CASSEMDSNQPQHF

v_gene: TRBV27
j_gene: TRBJ2-2
abundance: .
d_gene: .
CDR3nt: TGTGCCAGCAGTTTATCGAGAGGTAGATTCACCGGGGAGCTGTTTTTT
CDR3aa: CASSLSRGRFTGELFF

v_gene: TRBV28
j_gene: TRBJ2-3
abundance: .
d_gene: .
CDR3nt: TGTGCCAGCAGTTTTCAACTGGGTATGGGGGATACGCAGTATTTT
CDR3aa: CASSFQLGMGDTQYF

v_gene: TRBV19
j_gene: TRBJ2-7
abundance: few
d_gene: .
CDR3nt: TGTGCCAGTAGTATAGTCGGCGCCCAGGGCGAGCAGTACTTC
CDR3aa: CASSIVGAQGEQYF

v_gene: TRBV18
j_gene: TRBJ2-7
abundance: .
d_gene: .
CDR3nt: TGTGCCAGCTCACGTTATGGGGTCACCTACGAGCAGTACTTC
CDR3aa: CASSRYGVTYEQYF

v_gene: TRBV15
j_gene: TRBJ1-2
abundance: few
d_gene: .
CDR3nt: TGTGCCACCAGCAGAGAAGAAGGCGATGGCTACACCTTC
CDR3aa: CATSREEGDGYTF

v_gene: TRBV25-1
j_gene: TRBJ1-2
abundance: .
d_gene: .
CDR3nt: TGTGCCAGCAGAGGGACCCTCTATGGCTACACCTTC
CDR3aa: CASRGTLYGYTF

v_gene: TRBV30
j_gene: TRBJ2-3
abundance: .
d_gene: TRBD2
CDR3nt: TGTGCCTGGGACCTAGCGGGAACCACAGATACGCAGTATTTT
CDR3aa: CAWDLAGTTDTQYF

v_gene: TRBV11-2
j_gene: TRBJ2-7
abundance: .
d_gene: .
CDR3nt: TGTGCCAGCAGCTGGTACGGCTCCTACGAGCAGTACTTC
CDR3aa: CASSWYGSYEQYF

v_gene: TRBV19
j_gene: TRBJ1-3
abundance: .
d_gene: .
CDR3nt: TGTGCCAGTAGTATAGTGGTGCCTGGTCCCGGCAACACCATATATTTT
CDR3aa: CASSIVVPGPGNTIYF

v_gene: TRBV18
j_gene: TRBJ2-1
abundance: .
d_gene: TRBD1
CDR3nt: TGTGCCAGCCGAACGGGACAGGGAGCCTACAATGAGCAGTTCTTC
CDR3aa: CASRTGQGAYNEQFF

v_gene: TRBV11-3
j_gene: TRBJ2-1
abundance: .
d_gene: TRBD2
CDR3nt: TGTGCCAGCAGCTTCGGGACTAGCGGGTTAAATGAGCAGTTCTTC
CDR3aa: CASSFGTSGLNEQFF

v_gene: TRBV7-6
j_gene: TRBJ2-7
abundance: .
d_gene: .
CDR3nt: TGTGCCAGCAGCCTCTCAACTGGGGTCGAGCAGTACTTC
CDR3aa: CASSLSTGVEQYF

v_gene: TRBV5-1
j_gene: TRBJ2-7
abundance: .
d_gene: .
CDR3nt: TGCGCCAGCAGTCTCCTGGGCGGACAGCCACACGAGCAGTACTTC
CDR3aa: CASSLLGGQPHEQYF

v_gene: TRBV10-1
j_gene: TRBJ2-3
abundance: .
d_gene: TRBD1
CDR3nt: TGCGCCAGCAGGGACTCCCGAGAGACAGGGGGTACAGATACGCAGTATTTT
CDR3aa: CASRDSRETGGTDTQYF

v_gene: TRBV20-1
j_gene: TRBJ2-1
abundance: .
d_gene: TRBD2
CDR3nt: TGCAGTGCTAGCATACCGGGACTAAGACTCTTC
CDR3aa: CSASIPGLRLF

v_gene: TRBV5-1
j_gene: TRBJ2-2
abundance: .
d_gene: .
CDR3nt: TGCGCCAGCAGAACGAACACCGGGGAGCTGTTTTTT
CDR3aa: CASRTNTGELFF

v_gene: TRBV5-6
j_gene: TRBJ2-2
abundance: .
d_gene: TRBD2
CDR3nt: TGTGCCAGCAGCGACAGGCTAGCGGGGGTTTTCGGGGAGCTGTTTTTT
CDR3aa: CASSDRLAGVFGELFF